What follows is one T cell receptor beta chain and its context. Its antigen is currently unknown. This CDR3 has 17 residues. These data originate in a study of tumor and adjacent non-tumor tissue in lung cancer. Study in general: On average, productive TCRbeta reads reached about 4.17 million per sample. Whole-study findings and limits: Tumor repertoires had a smaller top 100 clone share than normal lung. Tumor tissue had significantly higher TCR diversity than normal lung. Higher tumor TCR diversity was associated with shorter survival.

The library came from three nested PCR rounds adapted from ARM-PCR protocols. TCRdb used MiXCR to reprocess the multiplex PCR reads, holding one entry per CDR3 protein. The table records about 140,000 distinct CDR3 sequences, 60% to 70% of them present only once. No cell sorting was done before RNA was extracted from the tissue. This receptor was obtained from a man in his sixties with small cell lung cancer. J is TRBJ2-3 and V is TRBV12-1; the table's D call of TRBD1 was not tested on the DNA. TRBV12-1 is a documented pseudogene. What was sequenced was lung tumor tissue. CDR3 in amino acids: CASSPQTGRFRPYTQYF. The CDR3 DNA reads TGTGCCAGCAGCCCACAAACGGGAAGGTTCCGACCATATACCCAGTATTTT.